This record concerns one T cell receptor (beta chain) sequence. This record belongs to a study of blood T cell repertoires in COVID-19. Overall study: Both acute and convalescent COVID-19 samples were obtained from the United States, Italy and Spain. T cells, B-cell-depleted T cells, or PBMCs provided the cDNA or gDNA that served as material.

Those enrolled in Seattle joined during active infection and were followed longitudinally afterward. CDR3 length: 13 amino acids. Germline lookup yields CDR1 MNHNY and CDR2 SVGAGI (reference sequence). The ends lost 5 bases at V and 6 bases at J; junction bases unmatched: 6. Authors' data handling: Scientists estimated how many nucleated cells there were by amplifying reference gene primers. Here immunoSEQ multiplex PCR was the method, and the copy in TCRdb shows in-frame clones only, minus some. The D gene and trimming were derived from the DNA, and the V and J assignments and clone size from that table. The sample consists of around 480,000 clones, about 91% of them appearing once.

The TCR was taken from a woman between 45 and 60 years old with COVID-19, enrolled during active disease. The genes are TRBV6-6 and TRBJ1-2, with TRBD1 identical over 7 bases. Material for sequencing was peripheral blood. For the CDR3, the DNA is TGTGCCAGCAGTAGAGACAGGGTCGATGGCTACACCTTC. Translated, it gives CASSRDRVDGYTF.